These T cell receptor beta chains were read from a single sample in a study of persistence of HIV-infected CD4 T cells. Antigen specificity for these receptors is unknown. TCRdb's copy holds only in-frame clones and misses some; the assay was immunoSEQ multiplex PCR. Of tens of thousands of clones listed, 75% to 85% are singletons. The material sequenced was CD4+ T cells sorted from PBMCs after roughly 19-hour stimulation, taken from a patient who received antiretroviral therapy. These receptors originate from an adult man with HIV who was CMV-seropositive. Each CDR3 is given with its conserved first and last residue. Fields, in order: CDR3 DNA, CDR3 protein, D gene, J gene, clone size, V gene. D genes are given only for firm matches. Clone sizes are given selectively: once, few, many, or a class where the clone is expanded.

CDR3 DNA: TGTGCCAGCAGCCCCGGGACAGCCGGCTACACCTTC
CDR3 protein: CASSPGTAGYTF
D gene: TRBD1
J gene: TRBJ1-2
clone size: NA
V gene: TRBV7-3

CDR3 DNA: TGTGCCAGCAGCTGGGGGACGGTGAACACTGAAGCTTTCTTT
CDR3 protein: CASSWGTVNTEAFF
D gene: NA
J gene: TRBJ1-1
clone size: NA
V gene: TRBV28

CDR3 DNA: TGCGCCAGCAGCCGTGGTGGGTTTGGCTACACCTTC
CDR3 protein: CASSRGGFGYTF
D gene: NA
J gene: TRBJ1-2
clone size: NA
V gene: TRBV5-1

CDR3 DNA: TGTGCCAGCAGCCAAGGTAGCGGTGTGGGGGAGCTGTTTTTT
CDR3 protein: CASSQGSGVGELFF
D gene: NA
J gene: TRBJ2-2
clone size: NA
V gene: TRBV3-1/TRBV3-2

CDR3 DNA: TGTGCCAGCGGCCGTTGGGGACAGAACACTGAAGCTTTCTTT
CDR3 protein: CASGRWGQNTEAFF
D gene: NA
J gene: TRBJ1-1
clone size: NA
V gene: TRBV3-1/TRBV3-2

CDR3 DNA: TGTGCCAGTACCCCCCGGGACGAGTATAGCAATCAGCCCCAGCATTTT
CDR3 protein: CASTPRDEYSNQPQHF
D gene: NA
J gene: TRBJ1-5
clone size: NA
V gene: TRBV19

CDR3 DNA: TGTGCCAGCAAGTTCCGGACGGAAAAACTGTTTTTT
CDR3 protein: CASKFRTEKLFF
D gene: NA
J gene: TRBJ1-4
clone size: once
V gene: TRBV12-3/TRBV12-4

CDR3 DNA: TGTGCCAGCAGTTTAGACAGGGCTGAAGCTTTCTTT
CDR3 protein: CASSLDRAEAFF
D gene: NA
J gene: TRBJ1-1
clone size: NA
V gene: TRBV12-3/TRBV12-4

CDR3 DNA: TGTGCCAGCAGCTTCGTGACTAGCGGGAGGTCCGAGCAGTTCTTC
CDR3 protein: CASSFVTSGRSEQFF
D gene: TRBD2
J gene: TRBJ2-1
clone size: NA
V gene: TRBV5-8

CDR3 DNA: TGTGCCAGCACCCCGCCCGGGAGATCGAACACCGGGGAGCTGTTTTTT
CDR3 protein: CASTPPGRSNTGELFF
D gene: NA
J gene: TRBJ2-2
clone size: once
V gene: TRBV7-2

CDR3 DNA: TGTGCCAGCAGCGTAATGGAAAGGGGATCCCTCCACTTT
CDR3 protein: CASSVMERGSLHF
D gene: NA
J gene: TRBJ1-6
clone size: NA
V gene: TRBV7-2

CDR3 DNA: TGTGCCAGCAGCGCACGACAGGGGACCGAGCAGTACTTC
CDR3 protein: CASSARQGTEQYF
D gene: TRBD1
J gene: TRBJ2-7
clone size: once
V gene: TRBV9

CDR3 DNA: TGTGCCAGCATCCCCGACGGTTCTAACTATGGCTACACCTTC
CDR3 protein: CASIPDGSNYGYTF
D gene: NA
J gene: TRBJ1-2
clone size: NA
V gene: TRBV6-5

CDR3 DNA: TGTGCCAGTAGCCAACAGGCGGGGGCCGCACCCGGGGAGCTGTTTTTT
CDR3 protein: CASSQQAGAAPGELFF
D gene: NA
J gene: TRBJ2-2
clone size: NA
V gene: TRBV19

CDR3 DNA: TGTGCCATCAGGAGGGACAGGAGCACAGATACGCAGTATTTT
CDR3 protein: CAIRRDRSTDTQYF
D gene: TRBD1
J gene: TRBJ2-3
clone size: few
V gene: TRBV10-3

CDR3 DNA: TGTGCCAGCAGCTTAGTGACAGATACGCAGTATTTT
CDR3 protein: CASSLVTDTQYF
D gene: NA
J gene: TRBJ2-3
clone size: NA
V gene: TRBV5-5

CDR3 DNA: TGTGCCAGCAGCTTAATCCCGCAGGGGGCTGCCGGGGAGCTGTTTTTT
CDR3 protein: CASSLIPQGAAGELFF
D gene: TRBD1
J gene: TRBJ2-2
clone size: few
V gene: TRBV7-3

CDR3 DNA: TGTGCCAGCAGCCATAGGAGCGGGACCAATGAGCAGTTCTTC
CDR3 protein: CASSHRSGTNEQFF
D gene: TRBD2
J gene: TRBJ2-1
clone size: once
V gene: TRBV16

CDR3 DNA: TGTGCCAGCAGCCCCTATAGGACTTTCCAAGAGACCCAGTACTTC
CDR3 protein: CASSPYRTFQETQYF
D gene: NA
J gene: TRBJ2-5
clone size: NA
V gene: TRBV7-2

CDR3 DNA: TGTGCCAGCAGGGAGTCTGGAAACACCATATATTTT
CDR3 protein: CASRESGNTIYF
D gene: NA
J gene: TRBJ1-3
clone size: once
V gene: TRBV2

CDR3 DNA: TGTGCCAGTAGTATGGGGGGAGGGGCCAGCCAGCCCCAGCATTTT
CDR3 protein: CASSMGGGASQPQHF
D gene: NA
J gene: TRBJ1-5
clone size: once
V gene: TRBV19

CDR3 DNA: TGCAGTGCGGGGAGGGCCGAAGAAGCTTTCTTT
CDR3 protein: CSAGRAEEAFF
D gene: NA
J gene: TRBJ1-1
clone size: NA
V gene: TRBV20-1

CDR3 DNA: TGTGCCAGCAGACCTGGTCAGGGAGTAAACACCGGGGAGCTGTTTTTT
CDR3 protein: CASRPGQGVNTGELFF
D gene: NA
J gene: TRBJ2-2
clone size: NA
V gene: TRBV7-9

CDR3 DNA: TGTGCCAGCAGCTTACGGACTACAGGGGTGGGTGGAAACACCATATATTTT
CDR3 protein: CASSLRTTGVGGNTIYF
D gene: TRBD1
J gene: TRBJ1-3
clone size: once
V gene: TRBV13

CDR3 DNA: TGCGCCAGCAGCCAAGAGAGCGGGAGAGGGACCCAGTACTTC
CDR3 protein: CASSQESGRGTQYF
D gene: TRBD2
J gene: TRBJ2-5
clone size: NA
V gene: TRBV4-3

CDR3 DNA: TGTGCCGCGGGAAGGGGATCGAACACCGGGGAGCTGTTTTTT
CDR3 protein: CAAGRGSNTGELFF
D gene: NA
J gene: TRBJ2-2
clone size: NA
V gene: TRBV5-5

CDR3 DNA: TGTGCCAGCAGCACCGGACAGGGCGGGGTAGATACGCAGTATTTT
CDR3 protein: CASSTGQGGVDTQYF
D gene: TRBD1
J gene: TRBJ2-3
clone size: NA
V gene: TRBV7-2

CDR3 DNA: TGTGCCTGGACTCACCCGGGACAGGGAGATCAGCCCCAGCATTTT
CDR3 protein: CAWTHPGQGDQPQHF
D gene: TRBD1
J gene: TRBJ1-5
clone size: NA
V gene: TRBV30

CDR3 DNA: TGTGCCAGCAGTGCGGGACGGAGGGGCTACACCTTC
CDR3 protein: CASSAGRRGYTF
D gene: NA
J gene: TRBJ1-2
clone size: NA
V gene: TRBV2

CDR3 DNA: TGTGCCAGCAGCTTGGGAGGCCTCTCTGGAAACACCATATATTTT
CDR3 protein: CASSLGGLSGNTIYF
D gene: NA
J gene: TRBJ1-3
clone size: NA
V gene: TRBV5-4

CDR3 DNA: TGTGCCAGTAGTACCGGGTATAATTCACCCCTCCACTTT
CDR3 protein: CASSTGYNSPLHF
D gene: NA
J gene: TRBJ1-6
clone size: NA
V gene: TRBV19

CDR3 DNA: TGTGCCAGCAGGTATGGGCTATCGACGGAAGCTTTCTTT
CDR3 protein: CASRYGLSTEAFF
D gene: NA
J gene: TRBJ1-1
clone size: NA
V gene: TRBV6-5

CDR3 DNA: TGTGCCAGCAGCGTAGCACCACAGGGGTCCCACGAGCAGTACTTC
CDR3 protein: CASSVAPQGSHEQYF
D gene: TRBD1
J gene: TRBJ2-7
clone size: NA
V gene: TRBV9

CDR3 DNA: TGTGCCAGCAGGCAGGGACAGGGGATTTCAGATACGCAGTATTTT
CDR3 protein: CASRQGQGISDTQYF
D gene: TRBD1
J gene: TRBJ2-3
clone size: once
V gene: TRBV5-4

CDR3 DNA: TGTGCCAGCAGGGCACCGGCAAGGTCGAACACTGAAGCTTTCTTT
CDR3 protein: CASRAPARSNTEAFF
D gene: NA
J gene: TRBJ1-1
clone size: NA
V gene: TRBV6-5

CDR3 DNA: TGTGCCAGCAGCTTGGCCGTGTGGGATGAGCAGTTCTTC
CDR3 protein: CASSLAVWDEQFF
D gene: NA
J gene: TRBJ2-1
clone size: NA
V gene: TRBV5-4

CDR3 DNA: TGTGCCATCAGTGGGCGGGGGGCCCCCACCGGGGAGCTGTTTTTT
CDR3 protein: CAISGRGAPTGELFF
D gene: TRBD2
J gene: TRBJ2-2
clone size: NA
V gene: TRBV10-3

CDR3 DNA: TGTGCCAGTAGTACCAGCAACGCATACGAGCAGTACTTC
CDR3 protein: CASSTSNAYEQYF
D gene: NA
J gene: TRBJ2-7
clone size: NA
V gene: TRBV19

CDR3 DNA: TGTGCCAGTAGTATAAAACAAATAGGGCGGTCGGAGGAGCTGTTTTTT
CDR3 protein: CASSIKQIGRSEELFF
D gene: NA
J gene: TRBJ2-2
clone size: NA
V gene: TRBV19

CDR3 DNA: TGTGCCAGCAGCGTAGGGGTCGTGAACACTGAAGCTTTCTTT
CDR3 protein: CASSVGVVNTEAFF
D gene: NA
J gene: TRBJ1-1
clone size: NA
V gene: TRBV9

CDR3 DNA: TGCGCCAGCAGCCCCGGGACATTCCTCGGCAACTATGGCTACACCTTC
CDR3 protein: CASSPGTFLGNYGYTF
D gene: NA
J gene: TRBJ1-2
clone size: few
V gene: TRBV5-1

CDR3 DNA: TGTGCCAGCAGGCGTCAGGTTCAGGCTAATGAAAAACTGTTTTTT
CDR3 protein: CASRRQVQANEKLFF
D gene: NA
J gene: TRBJ1-4
clone size: NA
V gene: TRBV13

CDR3 DNA: TGTGCCAGCAGCTTGGAAGGGTGGGCCACCGGGGAGCTGTTTTTT
CDR3 protein: CASSLEGWATGELFF
D gene: NA
J gene: TRBJ2-2
clone size: few
V gene: TRBV5-4

CDR3 DNA: TGTGCCAGCAGCCCCAGCAGCAATCAGCCCCAGCATTTT
CDR3 protein: CASSPSSNQPQHF
D gene: NA
J gene: TRBJ1-5
clone size: NA
V gene: TRBV7-2

CDR3 DNA: TGTGCCAGCACCTCTCGGGACACACACGGGGAGCTGTTTTTT
CDR3 protein: CASTSRDTHGELFF
D gene: NA
J gene: TRBJ2-2
clone size: NA
V gene: TRBV6-5

CDR3 DNA: TGTGCCAGCAGAGTAGCGGGTAACACCTACAATGAGCAGTTCTTC
CDR3 protein: CASRVAGNTYNEQFF
D gene: TRBD2
J gene: TRBJ2-1
clone size: NA
V gene: TRBV7-8

CDR3 DNA: TGTGCCAGCTCGCCAGGGATGGGAAATGAGCAGTTCTTC
CDR3 protein: CASSPGMGNEQFF
D gene: NA
J gene: TRBJ2-1
clone size: NA
V gene: TRBV18

CDR3 DNA: TGTGCCACCTATTACTATGGCTACACCTTC
CDR3 protein: CATYYYGYTF
D gene: NA
J gene: TRBJ1-2
clone size: NA
V gene: TRBV27

CDR3 DNA: TGTGCCAGCAGCCCTACAGGGGCTAATGAAAAACTGTTTTTT
CDR3 protein: CASSPTGANEKLFF
D gene: TRBD1
J gene: TRBJ1-4
clone size: once
V gene: TRBV7-2

CDR3 DNA: TGCGCCAGCAGCCCTCTACTAGCGGGAGGGCCAGAGACCCAGTACTTC
CDR3 protein: CASSPLLAGGPETQYF
D gene: TRBD2
J gene: TRBJ2-5
clone size: NA
V gene: TRBV4-3

CDR3 DNA: TGTGCCAGTAGTAGTAAACTGACAGGGGACCGAAACTATGGCTACACCTTC
CDR3 protein: CASSSKLTGDRNYGYTF
D gene: TRBD1
J gene: TRBJ1-2
clone size: few
V gene: TRBV19

CDR3 DNA: TGTGCCAGCAGACCGGGACGACAGACCAACACTGAAGCTTTCTTT
CDR3 protein: CASRPGRQTNTEAFF
D gene: NA
J gene: TRBJ1-1
clone size: NA
V gene: TRBV6-5

CDR3 DNA: TGTGCCAGTAGTATCAGTGGCTTCACCTCTGGAAACACCATATATTTT
CDR3 protein: CASSISGFTSGNTIYF
D gene: NA
J gene: TRBJ1-3
clone size: NA
V gene: TRBV19

CDR3 DNA: TGTGCCAGCAGCCTCTCTCGGGGAAGGGATTGGTCCGGGGAGCTGTTTTTT
CDR3 protein: CASSLSRGRDWSGELFF
D gene: NA
J gene: TRBJ2-2
clone size: NA
V gene: TRBV14

CDR3 DNA: TGTGCCTGGAGTGAGGGGTCCGTTAGAGAAAAACTGTTTTTT
CDR3 protein: CAWSEGSVREKLFF
D gene: NA
J gene: TRBJ1-4
clone size: NA
V gene: TRBV30

CDR3 DNA: TGTGCCAGCAGCCAAGATAAGGGAAGGGGGCGGAGCTATGGCTACACCTTC
CDR3 protein: CASSQDKGRGRSYGYTF
D gene: TRBD1
J gene: TRBJ1-2
clone size: NA
V gene: TRBV3-1/TRBV3-2

CDR3 DNA: TGTGCCAGCAGCTTGCCCAAGGGCCCCGGGGAAAAACTGTTTTTT
CDR3 protein: CASSLPKGPGEKLFF
D gene: NA
J gene: TRBJ1-4
clone size: NA
V gene: TRBV5-8

CDR3 DNA: TGTGCCAGCAGCTCAGGGACTCTACCTAACTATGGCTACACCTTC
CDR3 protein: CASSSGTLPNYGYTF
D gene: NA
J gene: TRBJ1-2
clone size: NA
V gene: TRBV14

CDR3 DNA: TGTGCCAGTGAGGGGCCTTGGGGCAATCAGCCCCAGCATTTT
CDR3 protein: CASEGPWGNQPQHF
D gene: NA
J gene: TRBJ1-5
clone size: NA
V gene: TRBV6-5

CDR3 DNA: TGTGCCAGCAGGCAGGGAGGGGTGGAGACCCAGTACTTC
CDR3 protein: CASRQGGVETQYF
D gene: TRBD2
J gene: TRBJ2-5
clone size: NA
V gene: TRBV3-1/TRBV3-2